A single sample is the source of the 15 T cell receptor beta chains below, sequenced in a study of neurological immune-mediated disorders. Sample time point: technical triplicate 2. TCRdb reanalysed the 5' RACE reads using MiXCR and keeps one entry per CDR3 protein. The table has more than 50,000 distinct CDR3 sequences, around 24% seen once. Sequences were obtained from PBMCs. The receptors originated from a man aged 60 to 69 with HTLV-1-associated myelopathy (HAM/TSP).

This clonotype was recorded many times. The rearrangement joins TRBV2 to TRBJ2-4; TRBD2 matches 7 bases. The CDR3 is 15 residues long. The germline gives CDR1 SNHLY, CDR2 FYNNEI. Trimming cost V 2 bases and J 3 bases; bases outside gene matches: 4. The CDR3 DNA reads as TGTGCCAGCAGTGAACTTCCGGGGGGCAAAAACATTCAGTACTTC. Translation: CASSELPGGKNIQYF.

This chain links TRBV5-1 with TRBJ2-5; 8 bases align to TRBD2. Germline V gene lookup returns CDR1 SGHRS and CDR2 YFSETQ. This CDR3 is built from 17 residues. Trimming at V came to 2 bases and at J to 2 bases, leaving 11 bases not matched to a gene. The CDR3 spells CASSFAGSTSGQETQYF. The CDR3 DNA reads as TGCGCCAGCAGCTTTGCGGGATCAACTAGCGGTCAAGAGACCCAGTACTTC.

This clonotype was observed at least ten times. The CDR3 sequence: CSVPSGSTDTQYF. In DNA form, the CDR3 reads TGCAGCGTTCCTAGCGGGAGCACAGATACGCAGTATTTT. J is TRBJ2-3 and V is TRBV29-1, with 8 bases aligning to TRBD2. CDR1 is SQVTM and CDR2 is ANQGSEA in the germline V gene. The CDR3 is 13 residues long. V lost 5 bases and J lost 0; bases outside the gene matches: 1.

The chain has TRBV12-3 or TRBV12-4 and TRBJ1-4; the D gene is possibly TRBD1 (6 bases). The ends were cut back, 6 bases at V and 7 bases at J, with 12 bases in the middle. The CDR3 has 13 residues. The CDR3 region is CASRYRDFEKLFF. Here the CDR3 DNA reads TGTGCCAGCAGATACAGGGACTTTGAAAAACTGTTTTTT.

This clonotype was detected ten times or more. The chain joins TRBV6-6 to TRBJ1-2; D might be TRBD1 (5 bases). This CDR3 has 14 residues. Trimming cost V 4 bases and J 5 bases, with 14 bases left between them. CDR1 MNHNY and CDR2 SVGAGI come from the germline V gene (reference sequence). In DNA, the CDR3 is TGTGCCAGCAGTTTCCCCGGGACGGGATATGGCTACACCTTC. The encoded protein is CASSFPGTGYGYTF.

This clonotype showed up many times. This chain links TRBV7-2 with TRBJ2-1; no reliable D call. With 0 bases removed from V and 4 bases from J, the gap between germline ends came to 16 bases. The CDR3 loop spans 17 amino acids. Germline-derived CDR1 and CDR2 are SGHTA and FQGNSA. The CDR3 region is CASSLAGVVPQYNEQFF. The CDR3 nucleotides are TGTGCCAGCAGCTTAGCAGGCGTCGTCCCCCAGTACAATGAGCAGTTCTTC.

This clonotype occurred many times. CDR3 protein: CASSQVPEDEQYF. The CDR3 DNA reads TGCGCCAGCAGCCAAGTCCCCGAGGACGAGCAGTACTTC. V and J are TRBV4-1 and TRBJ2-7; D remains ambiguous. The V and J ends lost 1 base and 5 bases respectively, with 9 bases between them. This CDR3 comprises 13 residues. Germline loops: CDR1 MGHRA, CDR2 YSYEKL.

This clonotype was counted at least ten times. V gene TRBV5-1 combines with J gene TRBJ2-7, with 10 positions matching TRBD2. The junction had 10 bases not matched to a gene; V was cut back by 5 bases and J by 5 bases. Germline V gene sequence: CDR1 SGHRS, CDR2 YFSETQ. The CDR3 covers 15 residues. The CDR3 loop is CASSPSGSMGHEQYF. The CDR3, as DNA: TGCGCCAGCAGTCCTAGCGGGAGCATGGGGCACGAGCAGTACTTC.

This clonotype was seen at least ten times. The CDR3 reads CASSPDRGGSEQYF. The CDR3 nucleotides are TGTGCCAGCTCACCGGACAGGGGGGGCTCCGAGCAGTACTTC. This sequence joins TRBV18 and TRBJ2-7; 10 bases agree with TRBD1. This CDR3 region has 14 residues. J gave up 6 bases and V 3 bases, and 5 bases lay outside the gene matches. In germline, CDR1 is KGHSH, CDR2 LQKENI. Variable domain in full (rest from reference TRBV18 and TRBJ2-7): NAGVMQNPRHLVRRRGQEARLRCSPMKGHSHVYWYRQLPEEGLKFMVYLQKENIIDESGMPKERFSAEFPKEGPSILRIQQVVRGDSAAYFCASSPDRGGSEQYFGPGTRLTVT.

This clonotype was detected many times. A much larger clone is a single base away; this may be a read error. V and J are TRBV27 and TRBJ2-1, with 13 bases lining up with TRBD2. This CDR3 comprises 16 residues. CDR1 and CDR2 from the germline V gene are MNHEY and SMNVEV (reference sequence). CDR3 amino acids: CVSSSRTSGSGDEQFF. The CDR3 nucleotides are TGTGTCAGCAGTTCCCGGACTAGCGGGAGTGGGGATGAGCAGTTCTTC.

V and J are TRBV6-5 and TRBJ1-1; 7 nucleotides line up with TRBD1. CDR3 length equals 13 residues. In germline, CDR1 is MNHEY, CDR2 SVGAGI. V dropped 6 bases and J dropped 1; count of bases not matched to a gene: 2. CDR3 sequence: CASSTGANTEAFF. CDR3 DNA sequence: TGTGCCAGCAGCACAGGGGCGAACACTGAAGCTTTCTTT.

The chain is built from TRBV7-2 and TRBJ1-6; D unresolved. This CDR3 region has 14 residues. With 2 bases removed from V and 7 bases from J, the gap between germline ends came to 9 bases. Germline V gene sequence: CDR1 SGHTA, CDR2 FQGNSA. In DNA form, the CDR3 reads TGTGCCAGCAGCTTATTAGTGACAAATTCACCCCTCCACTTT. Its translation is CASSLLVTNSPLHF.

The CDR3 nucleotides are TGTGCCAGCAGTGAAGAATCGGCCAGCACAGATACGCAGTATTTT. As protein: CASSEESASTDTQYF. This sequence joins TRBV2 and TRBJ2-3; D is uncertain. The CDR3 runs to 15 residues. Germline lookup yields CDR1 SNHLY and CDR2 FYNNEI. V shed 1 base and J shed 0 bases, with 8 bases lying between them.

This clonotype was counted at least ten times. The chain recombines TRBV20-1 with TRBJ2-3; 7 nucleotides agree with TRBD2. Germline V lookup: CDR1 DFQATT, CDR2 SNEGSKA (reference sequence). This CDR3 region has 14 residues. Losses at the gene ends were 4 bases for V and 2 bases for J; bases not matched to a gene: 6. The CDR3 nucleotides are TGCAGTGCTAAGGCTAGCGGACCCACAGATACGCAGTATTTT. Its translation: CSAKASGPTDTQYF.

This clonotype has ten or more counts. CDR3: CSARSLGTSGGPAYNEQFF. The DNA of the CDR3 is TGCAGTGCTAGATCCCTCGGGACTAGCGGGGGGCCCGCCTACAATGAGCAGTTCTTC. The chain uses TRBV20-1 and TRBJ2-1; 15 nucleotides line up with TRBD2. V lost 2 bases to trimming and J lost 2 bases; unmatched junction nucleotides: 10. Looked up from germline, CDR1 is DFQATT and CDR2 is SNEGSKA (reference sequence). This CDR3 has 19 residues.